One sample yielded the 31 T cell receptor beta chains listed below, sequenced in a study of blood T cell repertoires in COVID-19. The method was immunoSEQ multiplex PCR; TCRdb's version includes in-frame clones alone and lacks a portion of them. The sample has 150,000 to 200,000 clones, around 82% seen once; the top ten hold about 6.9%. The sequenced sample consisted of peripheral blood. The receptors were sampled from a man older than 75 with COVID-19, enrolled during active disease.

The chain employs TRBV7-2 and TRBJ2-2; TRBD1 might be the D (5 bases). V was trimmed by 1 base and J by 1 base, leaving 7 bases between them. Per germline, CDR1 SGHTA and CDR2 FQGNSA. The CDR3 contains 15 residues. CDR3 sequence reads: CASSLGGQNTGELFF. CDR3 sequence (DNA): TGTGCCAGCAGCTTAGGGGGCCAGAACACCGGGGAGCTGTTTTTT. The full variable domain, in which reference TRBV7-2 and TRBJ2-2 provide the parts outside the CDR3, is GAGVSQSPSNKVTEKGKDVELRCDPISGHTALYWYRQSLGQGLEFLIYFQGNSAPDKSGLPSDRFSAERTGGSVSTLTIQRTQQEDSAVYLCASSLGGQNTGELFFGEGSRLTVL.

The rearrangement links TRBV19 to TRBJ1-2; possibly TRBD1 for D (6 bases). Germline CDR1 and CDR2: LNHDA and SQIVND (reference sequence). The CDR3 runs to 14 residues. V lost 6 bases to trimming and J lost 14 bases, with 25 bases between them. The CDR3 nucleotides read TGTGCCAGTAGCACTCAGGGTAGGACAGCTCCGAGGACCTTC. It yields the protein CASSTQGRTAPRTF.

The rearrangement links TRBV19 to TRBJ2-1; D uncertain. The CDR3 has 14 residues. Trimming removed 7 bases at V and 1 base at J, with 11 bases between. Germline-derived CDR1 and CDR2 are LNHDA and SQIVND (reference sequence). This chain's CDR3 is CASMGRWSYNEQFF. The CDR3 DNA sequence: TGTGCCAGTATGGGCCGATGGTCCTACAATGAGCAGTTCTTC.

The chain couples TRBV6-5 to TRBJ2-7, with 8 bases lining up with TRBD1. The germline V gene encodes CDR1 MNHEY and CDR2 SVGAGI. V dropped 10 bases and J dropped 5; count of bases not matched to a gene: 10. The CDR3 runs to 13 residues. This CDR3 reads CATFDRGINEQYF. CDR3 DNA sequence: TGTGCCACCTTTGACAGGGGCATCAACGAGCAGTACTTC.

The chain is built from TRBV5-4 and TRBJ1-1, with 7 bases lining up with TRBD1. Germline lookup yields CDR1 SGHNT and CDR2 YYREEE (reference sequence). The CDR3 runs 16 residues. Trimming removed 5 bases from V and 1 base from J; junction bases left unmatched: 11. The CDR3 bases are TGTGCCAGCAGATCCAAGAGACAGGGATGGAACACTGAAGCTTTCTTT. Translation gives CASRSKRQGWNTEAFF.

A note on this clone: The sample holds other DNA sequences that translate to the same CDR3. The chain recombines TRBV4-2 with TRBJ2-7; 11 nucleotides match TRBD1. The trim removed 1 base at V and 3 bases at J, leaving 2 bases unmatched. From germline, CDR1 is LGHNA and CDR2 YNFKEQ. The CDR3 length is 15 residues. CDR3: CASSQAGTGGYEQYF. The CDR3 DNA follows: TGTGCCAGCAGCCAAGCCGGGACAGGGGGCTACGAGCAGTACTTC.

This chain's CDR3 is CASNTYPGNTIYF. CDR3 DNA: TGTGCCAGCAACACATACCCTGGAAACACCATATATTTT. V gene TRBV28 combines with J gene TRBJ1-3; no firm D call. V gave up 7 bases and J gave up 2 bases, with 9 bases separating them. CDR1 MDHEN and CDR2 SYDVKM come from the germline V gene. The CDR3 loop spans 13 amino acids.

CDR3 coding DNA: TGTGCCAGCAGCCAAGGGATACTAGCGGGGTTGGAGACCCAGTACTTC. It codes for CASSQGILAGLETQYF. The gene calls are TRBV3-1 (or the pseudogene TRBV3-2) and TRBJ2-5, with 10 bases lining up with TRBD2. Per the germline V gene, CDR1 is LGHDT and CDR2 is YNNKEL (reference sequence). V trimming: 1 base; J trimming: 5 bases; junction bases outside the gene matches: 7. The CDR3 is 16 residues long.

The V gene is TRBV6-1, the J gene TRBJ1-3, with D unresolved. V dropped 4 bases and J dropped 0 bases, with 13 bases sitting between them. Germline CDR1 is MNHNS and CDR2 is SASEGT. The length of the CDR3 is 16 residues. CDR3 loop: CASSGLTRNSGNTIYF. CDR3 DNA: TGTGCCAGCAGTGGGTTAACCAGGAACTCTGGAAACACCATATATTTT.

The rearrangement uses TRBV5-6 and TRBJ2-2; unclear D gene. The V end lost 2 bases, the J end lost 3 bases, and 8 bases lay between the germline ends. In germline, CDR1 is SGHDT, CDR2 YYEEEE. The CDR3 has 14 amino acids. CDR3 sequence: CASSFSQYTGELFF. CDR3 DNA: TGTGCCAGCAGCTTCAGTCAATACACCGGGGAGCTGTTTTTT. Using reference TRBV5-6 and TRBJ2-2 for the parts outside the CDR3, the full variable domain is DAGVTQSPTHLIKTRGQQVTLRCSPKSGHDTVSWYQQALGQGPQFIFQYYEEEERQRGNFPDRFSGHQFPNYSSELNVNALLLGDSALYLCASSFSQYTGELFFGEGSRLTVL.

The CDR3 is CASSPRTGMNTEAFF. Here the CDR3 DNA reads TGCGCCAGCAGCCCACGGACAGGAATGAACACTGAAGCTTTCTTT. V usage is TRBV5-1 and J usage is TRBJ1-1; TRBD1 matches 7 bases. This CDR3 is 15 amino acids long. V trimming: 4 bases; J trimming: 0 bases; junction bases outside the gene matches: 6. Germline-derived CDR1 and CDR2 are SGHRS and YFSETQ.

The chain links TRBV19 to TRBJ2-1, with TRBD1 identical over 9 bases. CDR1 LNHDA and CDR2 SQIVND come from the germline V gene (reference sequence). The CDR3 is made up of 15 amino acids. The V and J ends lost 3 bases and 5 bases, in that order; junction bases with no gene match: 5. The CDR3 DNA is TGTGCCAGTAGTATCAGGGGACAGGGCAACAATGAGCAGTTCTTC. Translated, it gives CASSIRGQGNNEQFF.

The chain recombines TRBV5-1 with TRBJ1-6, with TRBD1 matching 7 bases. CDR1 is SGHRS and CDR2 is YFSETQ in the germline V gene. The length of the CDR3 is 13 residues. V dropped 7 bases and J dropped 9; count of bases not matched to a gene: 7. CDR3 protein: CASRTGESSPLHF. CDR3 nucleotide sequence: TGCGCCAGCCGGACAGGAGAGAGTTCACCCCTCCACTTT. Variable domain in full (rest from reference TRBV5-1 and TRBJ1-6): KAGVTQTPRYLIKTRGQQVTLSCSPISGHRSVSWYQQTPGQGLQFLFEYFSETQRNKGNFPGRFSGRQFSNSRSEMNVSTLELGDSALYLCASRTGESSPLHFGNGTRLTVT.

V gene TRBV19 combines with J gene TRBJ2-7; 11 bases match TRBD1. This CDR3 spans 15 amino acids. V dropped 5 bases and J dropped 9; count of bases not matched to a gene: 12. Germline V gene data show CDR1 as LNHDA and CDR2 as SQIVND (reference sequence). The CDR3 DNA follows: TGTGCCAGTAGTTTGGACAGGGGGCTCTCCAACGGGCAGTACTTC. It translates to CASSLDRGLSNGQYF.

The chain joins TRBV5-1 to TRBJ2-5; the D gene is possibly TRBD2 (6 bases). The CDR3 consists of 13 residues. From germline, CDR1 is SGHRS and CDR2 YFSETQ. Trimming shortened V by 6 bases and J by 0 bases, and 9 bases separated the two germline ends. In DNA form, the CDR3 reads TGCGCCAGCACGCGGGGCCACCAAGAGACCCAGTACTTC. Translated: CASTRGHQETQYF.

This chain links TRBV6-5 with TRBJ1-2; a weak D match, TRBD1 (5 bases). The germline gives CDR1 MNHEY, CDR2 SVGAGI. V was cut by 8 bases and J by 5 bases, with 21 bases left in between. The length of the CDR3 is 15 residues. The CDR3 reads CASGDSDSPGYGYTF. The CDR3 DNA follows: TGTGCCAGCGGGGACTCCGACAGCCCCGGGTATGGCTACACCTTC.

This chain connects TRBV5-1 to TRBJ2-7; 9 bases line up with TRBD1. There are 16 residues in the CDR3. CDR1 and CDR2 (germline): SGHRS, YFSETQ. V lost 3 bases, J lost 4 bases, and 11 bases stayed unmatched. The CDR3 sequence: CASSYTNPGQGYEQYF. In nucleotides, the CDR3 is TGCGCCAGCAGCTACACAAACCCGGGACAGGGATACGAGCAGTACTTC.

The chain links TRBV5-1 to TRBJ1-3; D not certain. The CDR3 consists of 16 residues. The germline V gene has CDR1 SGHRS and CDR2 YFSETQ. Deletions cut 4 bases from V and 0 bases from J, with 14 bases between. CDR3 amino acids: CASSEGLRSSGNTIYF. CDR3 DNA sequence: TGCGCCAGCAGCGAAGGACTCCGGAGCTCTGGAAACACCATATATTTT.

V is TRBV4-1 and J is TRBJ1-1; D is undetermined. This CDR3 is built from 17 residues. The germline CDR1 and CDR2 sequences are MGHRA and YSYEKL. V lost 0 bases, J lost 3 bases, and 17 bases lay in between. Written as DNA, the CDR3 is TGCGCCAGCAGCCAAGACCCCTTCGATGGGAGGGACACTGAAGCTTTCTTT. It encodes CASSQDPFDGRDTEAFF.

The V gene is TRBV9, the J gene TRBJ1-1; TRBD1 might be the D (5 bases). Looked up from germline, CDR1 is SGDLS and CDR2 is YYNGEE. The CDR3 extends over 15 amino acids. The V and J ends lost 4 bases and 4 bases respectively, with 17 bases between them. The CDR3 sequence: CASSSATGRGTEAFF. DNA for the CDR3: TGTGCCAGCAGCTCCGCTACGGGGAGGGGCACTGAAGCTTTCTTT.

The J gene is TRBJ2-2, the V gene TRBV5-8, with D possibly being TRBD2 (6 bases). Deletions cut 4 bases from V and 7 bases from J, with 14 bases between. This CDR3 has 14 residues. From germline, CDR1 is SGHTS and CDR2 YDEGEE. Here the CDR3 reads CASSGRGKGGELFF. The CDR3 bases are TGTGCCAGCAGCGGCCGGGGGAAAGGCGGGGAGCTGTTTTTT.

V gene TRBV18 combines with J gene TRBJ2-1; D is unclear. Germline CDR1 is KGHSH and CDR2 is LQKENI. The CDR3 is 14 amino acids. V dropped 0 bases and J dropped 3 bases, with 6 bases sitting between them. This CDR3 is CASSPPAVYNEQFF. The CDR3 bases are TGTGCCAGCTCACCACCGGCAGTCTACAATGAGCAGTTCTTC.

On this clone itself: At the DNA level, this CDR3 is encoded by other sequences in the same sample as well. The chain employs TRBV7-3 and TRBJ1-1, with 9 nucleotides matching TRBD1. The V segment lost 5 bases and the J segment 4 bases; nucleotides outside the gene matches: 2. Germline CDR1 SGHTA, CDR2 FQGTGA. This CDR3 spans 13 amino acids. CDR3 amino acids: CASSLTGGTEAFF. Here the CDR3 DNA reads TGTGCCAGCAGCCTGACAGGGGGCACTGAAGCTTTCTTT. Combining the CDR3 with reference TRBV7-3 and TRBJ1-1 gives the whole variable domain GAGVSQTPSNKVTEKGKYVELRCDPISGHTALYWYRQSLGQGPEFLIYFQGTGAADDSGLPNDRFFAVRPEGSVSTLKIQRTERGDSAVYLCASSLTGGTEAFFGQGTRLTVV.

On this clone itself: The identical CDR3 is also encoded by other nucleotide sequences in the sample. V is TRBV6-5 and J is TRBJ2-7; D possibly corresponds to TRBD1 (5 bases). The CDR3 sequence is 15 residues long. Germline V gives CDR1 MNHEY, CDR2 SVGAGI. V was pared by 0 bases and J by 3 bases, with 12 bases between. In nucleotides, the CDR3 is TGTGCCAGCAGTTACTCGCCAGGGCACGTCTACGAGCAGTACTTC. Translation gives CASSYSPGHVYEQYF.

This chain joins TRBV6-5 and TRBJ1-2; D not resolved. Per germline, CDR1 MNHEY and CDR2 SVGAGI. V was shortened by 6 bases and J by 6 bases, with 20 bases between the two germline ends. The CDR3 contains 15 residues. The chain's CDR3 is CASSPRDGGSHGYTF. The CDR3 nucleotides read TGTGCCAGCAGCCCCCGGGATGGAGGGTCGCATGGCTACACCTTC.

This chain joins TRBV5-6 and TRBJ1-3; 10 positions match TRBD1. After removal of 3 bases from V and 1 base from J, the junction contained 7 bases not matched to a gene. The CDR3 is 17 residues long. In germline, CDR1 is SGHDT, CDR2 YYEEEE. CDR3 DNA: TGTGCCAGCAGCTCCGACAGGGGGCGCGGGTCTGGAAACACCATATATTTT. This encodes CASSSDRGRGSGNTIYF.

This clone was counted a single time. The V gene is TRBV6-5, the J gene TRBJ2-7; possible D gene TRBD1, 6 bases. Trimming shortened V by 6 bases and J by 5 bases, and 11 bases separated the two germline ends. The germline V gene has CDR1 MNHEY and CDR2 SVGAGI. The CDR3 sequence is 12 residues long. CDR3 DNA sequence: TGTGCCAGCAGAAGCAGGGGCGACGAGCAGTACTTC. This codes for CASRSRGDEQYF.

V is TRBV3-1 (or the pseudogene TRBV3-2) and J is TRBJ1-1; D perhaps matches TRBD1 (6 bases). The CDR3 covers 14 residues. The germline V and J ends were trimmed by 3 bases and 4 bases, with 12 bases remaining between them. Germline V CDR1 and CDR2: LGHDT, YNNKEL (reference sequence). The CDR3, as DNA: TGTGCCAGCAGCCACAGGGGTGGGGGCACTGAAGCTTTCTTT. Its protein product is CASSHRGGGTEAFF.

The chain recombines TRBV10-3 with TRBJ1-1; 11 bases are a match to TRBD1. From germline, CDR1 is ENHRY and CDR2 SYGVKD. J was trimmed by 1 base and V by 8 bases; bases with no gene match: 0. CDR3 length: 13 amino acids. The CDR3 DNA reads as TGTGCCATCGGACAGGGGGCGAACACTGAAGCTTTCTTT. This translates into CAIGQGANTEAFF.

The gene calls are TRBV24-1 and TRBJ1-5; maybe TRBD1 (6 bases). Trimming took 8 bases from V and 6 from J, leaving 10 bases between them. The germline V gene encodes CDR1 KGHDR and CDR2 SFDVKD. This CDR3 is 12 amino acids long. As DNA, the CDR3 is TGTGCCACCAAGAGGGGGTCTCAGCCCCAGCATTTT. This encodes CATKRGSQPQHF.

The chain is built from TRBV10-1 and TRBJ1-1, with D perhaps TRBD1 (5 bases). CDR3 length equals 14 residues. Germline values: CDR1 WNHNN, CDR2 SYGVQD (reference sequence). V shed 6 bases and J shed 0 bases, with 11 bases lying between them. In DNA, the CDR3 is TGCGCCAGCAGCCCAGGGACTTTGAACACTGAAGCTTTCTTT. Encoded protein: CASSPGTLNTEAFF.